These 23 T cell receptor beta chains were all obtained from the same sample, sequenced in a study of T-cell reconstitution after alpha-beta-depleted transplantation in children. Preparation of the TCRbeta library used unique molecular identifiers. TCRdb re-called the PCR reads through MiXCR, storing one row per CDR3 protein. This sample has hundreds of thousands of distinct CDR3 sequences, with 10% to 15% found just once. The source was PBMCs, mostly from graft donor cells, collected 360 days after TCRalphabeta/CD19-depleted stem cell transplant. These receptors were collected from a male patient younger than 18 who had a stem cell transplant for acute myeloid leukemia, so the T cells may come from the graft donor.

The table lists this clonotype with many counts. An end of the junction does not agree with germline; a read error may underlie this. The chain employs TRBV11-2 and TRBJ2-3; D gene unclear. This CDR3 is built from 13 residues. Germline V gives CDR1 SGHAT, CDR2 FQNNGV. The CDR3 region is CASSLDRTDTQYF. The CDR3 DNA reads as TGCGCCAGCAGCTTGGATCGCACAGATACGCAGTATTTT.

This clonotype was seen only a few times. The rearrangement joins TRBV7-9 to TRBJ1-1; D remains unclear. The CDR3 length is 11 residues. CDR1 and CDR2 (germline): SEHNR, FQNEAQ (reference sequence). Trimming pared 0 bases from V and 7 bases from J, leaving 3 bases between. CDR3 protein: CASSLAGEAFF. DNA of the CDR3: TGTGCCAGCAGCTTAGCGGGTGAAGCTTTCTTT. Using reference TRBV7-9 and TRBJ1-1 for the parts outside the CDR3, the full variable domain is DTGVSQNPRHKITKRGQNVTFRCDPISEHNRLYWYRQTLGQGPEFLTYFQNEAQLEKSRLLSDRFSAERPKGSFSTLEIQRTEQGDSAMYLCASSLAGEAFFGQGTRLTVV.

The gene calls are TRBV7-3 and TRBJ2-5, with 10 bases aligning to TRBD2. J was trimmed by 0 bases and V by 4 bases; bases with no gene match: 8. Germline V gene sequence: CDR1 SGHTA, CDR2 FQGTGA. The CDR3 consists of 17 residues. The CDR3 protein is CASSSGLAVRHQETQYF. The DNA for the CDR3 is TGTGCCAGCAGCTCAGGACTAGCGGTCCGTCACCAAGAGACCCAGTACTTC.

This clonotype turned up a few times. This chain joins TRBV5-1 and TRBJ2-5; D call uncertain. The CDR3 covers 14 residues. Germline values: CDR1 SGHRS, CDR2 YFSETQ. The germline V and J ends were trimmed by 1 base and 1 base, with 8 bases remaining between them. CDR3 in DNA: TGCGCCAGCAGCTTGAAGGGCGTCCAAGAGACCCAGTACTTC. This encodes CASSLKGVQETQYF. Drawing the rest from reference TRBV5-1 and TRBJ2-5, the complete variable domain is KAGVTQTPRYLIKTRGQQVTLSCSPISGHRSVSWYQQTPGQGLQFLFEYFSETQRNKGNFPGRFSGRQFSNSRSEMNVSTLELGDSALYLCASSLKGVQETQYFGPGTRLLVL.

This clonotype was detected a few times. CDR3 nucleotides: TGTGCCAGCAGCTCACTATCATTGCAGTTCTTC. The encoded protein is CASSSLSLQFF. V is TRBV5-6 and J is TRBJ2-1; D gene ambiguous. There are 11 residues in the CDR3. CDR1 and CDR2 from the germline V gene are SGHDT and YYEEEE. V lost 3 bases to trimming and J lost 12 bases, with 10 bases between them.

This clonotype was seen many times. V and J are TRBV5-1 and TRBJ2-1; D possibly matches TRBD1 or TRBD2 (5 bases each). The CDR3 is 15 residues long. The germline V and J ends were trimmed by 2 bases and 3 bases, with 12 bases remaining between them. Germline V lookup: CDR1 SGHRS, CDR2 YFSETQ. CDR3 in amino acids: CASSFGAVGYNEQFF. CDR3 nucleotide sequence: TGCGCCAGCAGCTTCGGGGCAGTGGGCTACAATGAGCAGTTCTTC.

Many counts were recorded for this clonotype. V is TRBV12-3 or TRBV12-4 and J is TRBJ2-1; D not certain. V was trimmed by 5 bases and J by 4 bases, leaving 18 bases between them. The CDR3 covers 16 residues. The CDR3 DNA is TGTGCCAGCAGTGCGATCGACTGGACGAAGTACAATGAGCAGTTCTTC. Translated: CASSAIDWTKYNEQFF.

This clonotype was picked up a small number of times. The CDR3, as DNA: TGCAGTGCTATTCGGGCCAGCGTAGAGACCCAGTACTTC. This gives the protein CSAIRASVETQYF. The rearrangement links TRBV20-1 to TRBJ2-5; D ambiguous. Germline V gene lookup returns CDR1 DFQATT and CDR2 SNEGSKA (reference sequence). The V end was cut by 4 bases, the J end by 4 bases, with 13 bases between. The CDR3 spans 13 residues.

This clonotype was picked up a small number of times. V and J are TRBV24-1 and TRBJ2-5, with 7 bases aligning to TRBD1. CDR1 is KGHDR and CDR2 is SFDVKD in the germline V gene. The CDR3 covers 17 residues. The V and J ends lost 5 bases and 4 bases, in that order; junction bases with no gene match: 15. DNA for the CDR3: TGTGCCACCAGTGCTCACCCGACAGGGAAGGCCGGAGAGACCCAGTACTTC. As protein: CATSAHPTGKAGETQYF.

This rearrangement joins TRBV12-3 or TRBV12-4 to TRBJ1-2; D is unresolved. The CDR3 spans 12 residues. Trimming took off 6 bases at V and 1 base at J, with 6 bases between the two ends. CDR3 nucleotide sequence: TGTGCCAGCAGGGGGATTAACTATGGCTACACCTTC. It translates to CASRGINYGYTF.

This clonotype was seen more than once but under ten times. The chain uses TRBV28 and TRBJ2-7, with a weak D call TRBD2 (5 bases). Trimming left V 1 base short and J 5 bases short, with 15 bases between. Germline loops: CDR1 MDHEN, CDR2 SYDVKM. The CDR3 totals 15 residues. The CDR3 loop reads CASSLSVGRSHEQYF. The CDR3, as DNA: TGTGCCAGCAGTTTATCGGTAGGGAGATCCCACGAGCAGTACTTC. The whole variable domain, remainder taken from reference TRBV28 and TRBJ2-7, is DVKVTQSSRYLVKRTGEKVFLECVQDMDHENMFWYRQDPGLGLRLIYFSYDVKMKEKGDIPEGYSVSREKKERFSLILESASTNQTSMYLCASSLSVGRSHEQYFGPGTRLTVT.

The rearrangement joins TRBV5-1 to TRBJ2-1; 7 bases match TRBD2. V shed 4 bases and J 0 bases; nucleotides not matched to a gene: 7. This CDR3 has 16 amino acids. Germline CDR1 and CDR2: SGHRS and YFSETQ. The DNA of the CDR3 is TGCGCCAGCAGCCGGGGGACTACTTCCTCCTACAATGAGCAGTTCTTC. It specifies CASSRGTTSSYNEQFF. Filled out from reference TRBV5-1 and TRBJ2-1, the complete variable domain reads KAGVTQTPRYLIKTRGQQVTLSCSPISGHRSVSWYQQTPGQGLQFLFEYFSETQRNKGNFPGRFSGRQFSNSRSEMNVSTLELGDSALYLCASSRGTTSSYNEQFFGPGTRLTVL.

The chain links TRBV12-3 or TRBV12-4 to TRBJ1-4, with TRBD1 matching over 9 bases. The CDR3 sequence is 14 residues long. Germline trimming cut 6 bases from V and 8 bases from J; bases unmatched to any gene: 7. DNA of the CDR3: TGTGCCAGCAGCCAGACAGGGGGGGGGGAAAAACTGTTTTTT. This gives the protein CASSQTGGGEKLFF.

The V gene is TRBV6-1, the J gene TRBJ2-7, with 14 bases fitting TRBD2. CDR3 size: 13 residues. Germline values: CDR1 MNHNS, CDR2 SASEGT. The V segment lost 8 bases and the J segment 3 bases; nucleotides outside the gene matches: 0. The CDR3 coding sequence is TGTGCCAGCGGACTAGCGGGAGGCTACGAGCAGTACTTC. This translates into CASGLAGGYEQYF.

This clonotype showed up many times. This chain uses TRBV7-9 with TRBJ2-3; no firm D call. Trimming took 5 bases from V and 6 from J, leaving 15 bases between them. CDR3 length equals 14 residues. Germline V gene sequence: CDR1 SEHNR, CDR2 FQNEAQ (reference sequence). Here the CDR3 reads CASSVHVGPDTQYF. DNA of the CDR3: TGTGCCAGCAGCGTTCACGTTGGGCCCGATACGCAGTATTTT. Full variable domain (remainder filled in from reference TRBV7-9 and TRBJ2-3): DTGVSQNPRHKITKRGQNVTFRCDPISEHNRLYWYRQTLGQGPEFLTYFQNEAQLEKSRLLSDRFSAERPKGSFSTLEIQRTEQGDSAMYLCASSVHVGPDTQYFGPGTRLTVL.

This clonotype showed up just a few times. The chain uses TRBV15 and TRBJ2-5; 12 bases are shared with TRBD2. With 0 bases clipped from V and 4 bases from J, the junction kept 0 bases outside the gene matches. The CDR3 is 15 residues long. Germline CDR1 is LNHNV and CDR2 is YYDKDF (reference sequence). In DNA form, the CDR3 reads TGTGCCACCAGCAGAGAGGGACTAGCGGGAGAGACCCAGTACTTC. It encodes CATSREGLAGETQYF.

The genes are TRBV6-6 and TRBJ1-1; no clear D. In germline, CDR1 is MNHNY, CDR2 SVGAGI (reference sequence). Trimming removed 5 bases from V and 7 bases from J, with 5 bases in between. This CDR3 contains 10 residues. The CDR3 is CASSRREAFF. In DNA form, the CDR3 reads TGTGCCAGCAGTAGACGTGAAGCTTTCTTT.

The gene calls are TRBV29-1 and TRBJ1-1; the D is unclear. Germline-derived CDR1 and CDR2 are SQVTM and ANQGSEA. The CDR3 loop spans 15 amino acids. V lost 4 bases, J lost 3 bases, and 18 bases lay in between. CDR3 loop: CSVGGPTSGDTEAFF. The CDR3 nucleotides read TGCAGCGTTGGAGGGCCTACCTCTGGGGACACTGAAGCTTTCTTT.

This rearrangement joins TRBV7-8 to TRBJ2-7, with TRBD2 matching 16 bases. The CDR3 is 18 amino acids. J was trimmed by 5 bases and V by 0 bases; bases with no gene match: 7. Germline CDR1 and CDR2: SGHVS and FQNEAQ. The CDR3 DNA reads as TGTGCCAGCAGCTTAGCGCGGGGACTAGCGGGAGGGCGGCACGAGCAGTACTTC. Translation gives CASSLARGLAGGRHEQYF.

In its sample, this clonotype was seen a few times. Germline and junction disagree at one end, which may indicate a read error. This chain links TRBV11-3 with TRBJ2-5; D perhaps matches TRBD2 (6 bases). The CDR3 contains 14 residues. Looked up from germline, CDR1 is SGHNT and CDR2 is YENEEA. In nucleotides, the CDR3 is TGTGCCAGCAGCGCACGGGACTCCCAACAGACCCAGTACTTC. Translating gives CASSARDSQQTQYF. Complete variable domain (other parts from reference TRBV11-3 and TRBJ2-5): EAGVVQSPRYKIIEKKQPVAFWCNPISGHNTLYWYLQNLGQGPELLIRYENEEAVDDSQLPKDRFSAERLKGVDSTLKIQPAELGDSAVYLCASSARDSQQTQYFGPGTRLLVL.

This clonotype was recorded a few times. V and J are TRBV7-6 and TRBJ2-4; D is possibly TRBD2 (6 bases). The CDR3 loop spans 17 amino acids. Trimming removed 2 bases from V and 1 base from J, with 15 bases in between. Germline values: CDR1 SGHVS, CDR2 FNYEAQ. The CDR3 is CASSLFPASAAKNIQYF. In DNA, the CDR3 is TGTGCCAGCAGCTTATTCCCGGCTAGCGCGGCCAAAAACATTCAGTACTTC.

This clonotype was picked up a small number of times. The genes are TRBV20-1 and TRBJ2-5; 7 positions match TRBD2. The germline CDR1 and CDR2 sequences are DFQATT and SNEGSKA (reference sequence). The CDR3 spans 16 residues. Trimming removed 4 bases from V and 2 bases from J; junction bases left unmatched: 13. The CDR3 bases are TGCAGTGCTACCCGGCCTGCGGGAGCCTTACAAGAGACCCAGTACTTC. Its translation: CSATRPAGALQETQYF.

The V gene is TRBV28, the J gene TRBJ1-4; weak D call: TRBD1 (5 bases). V was clipped by 5 bases and J by 2 bases, with 12 bases between them. Germline V lookup: CDR1 MDHEN, CDR2 SYDVKM. There are 15 residues in the CDR3. The CDR3: CASSPSRGTNEKLFF. In nucleotides, the CDR3 is TGTGCCAGCAGTCCATCAAGGGGCACTAATGAAAAACTGTTTTTT.